The clone carrying this T cell receptor (beta chain) was counted between two and nine times. No antigen is known for it. TCRdb recomputed calls from the 5' RACE reads with MiXCR, one row per CDR3 protein. Of approximately 490,000 distinct CDR3 sequences listed, 20% to 25% were seen once; the top ten hold 0.45% to 0.5%. Trimming at V came to 6 bases and at J to 7 bases, leaving 5 bases not matched to a gene. The CDR3 has 15 amino acids. Germline CDR1 reads WSHSY; CDR2 reads SAAADI. This specimen belongs to a study of identical twins. Study-wide results and limits: Models underestimated out-of-frame TCR alpha sharing in monozygotic twins. These conclusions were based on statistical analysis (cross-sectional, not following the same donors). Twin-shared out-of-frame alpha sequences showed excess low generation probability.

This same sample was also taken into another study, of yellow fever vaccine responses in identical twins.

Source material: CD4+ T cells sorted from blood. The chain employs TRBV10-2 and TRBJ2-1; 14 bases map to TRBD2. This receptor was identified in a woman aged 18-29 years in good health. As DNA, the CDR3 is TGCGCCAGCAGGATGGGACTAGCGGGGGTAAATGAGCAGTTCTTC. Translating it yields CASRMGLAGVNEQFF.